This record looks at one TCR beta chain sequence and its context. The antigen remains unidentified. TCRdb's copy holds only in-frame clones and misses some; the assay was immunoSEQ multiplex PCR. The top ten clones hold roughly 5.8% of a sample with 200,000 to 250,000 clones, about 75% of them seen once. This record belongs to a study of cytotoxic CD8 clonotypes in ibrutinib-treated CLL. Study-wide background: The sample average was 255,043 productive templates and roughly 94,000 productive rearrangements.

General observations from the study: Baseline clonality, higher than in age-matched healthy donors, tracked circulating CD8+ T-cell counts.

Library input was around 2 micrograms of DNA from cryopreserved PBMCs. CDR3 length: 16 residues. Germline V gene sequence: CDR1 SGHKS, CDR2 YYEKEE (reference sequence). V lost 2 bases to trimming and J lost 3 bases; unmatched junction nucleotides: 7. The chain joins TRBV5-5 to TRBJ2-1; 8 nucleotides align to TRBD2. The sequences come from PBMCs, collected after 12 months of ibrutinib treatment. The receptor comes from a human donor with chronic lymphocytic leukemia. CDR3 in amino acids: CASSLGSSGSYNEQFF. CDR3 bases: TGTGCCAGCAGCTTAGGTTCGAGCGGGAGCTACAATGAGCAGTTCTTC. Based on the CDR3 plus reference TRBV5-5 and TRBJ2-1, the full variable domain is DAGVTQSPTHLIKTRGQQVTLRCSPISGHKSVSWYQQVLGQGPQFIFQYYEKEERGRGNFPDRFSARQFPNYSSELNVNALLLGDSALYLCASSLGSSGSYNEQFFGPGTRLTVL.